Presented here are 20 T cell receptor beta chains from one specimen sequenced in a study of T-cell memory formation after mild COVID-19. TCRdb called the 5' RACE reads again in MiXCR, with one record for every CDR3 protein. This sample has 350,000 to 450,000 distinct CDR3 sequences, with over 25% found just once. Sequenced sample: PBMCs or a T cell subset sorted from them (not recorded which). These receptors were taken from an adult woman who had mild COVID-19 (a few samples of this study predate the infection). Cell type and time point are not known.

The V and J genes are TRBV7-3 and TRBJ2-1; D is uncertain. The CDR3 runs 15 residues. Germline lookup yields CDR1 SGHTA and CDR2 FQGTGA. Trimming removed 2 bases from V and 5 bases from J, with 13 bases in between. The CDR3 DNA reads TGTGCCAGCAGCTTATTTGGGGTAACGGACAATGAGCAGTTCTTC. This gives the protein CASSLFGVTDNEQFF.

This clonotype was detected many times. This chain connects TRBV12-3 or TRBV12-4 to TRBJ1-1; no clear D. V was shortened by 6 bases and J by 0 bases, with 11 bases between the two germline ends. The CDR3 is made up of 14 amino acids. Here the CDR3 DNA reads TGTGCCAGCAGGTATCAGTCGATGAACACTGAAGCTTTCTTT. Its protein is CASRYQSMNTEAFF.

The rearrangement links TRBV25-1 to TRBJ1-2, with TRBD1 as a possible D gene (5 bases). The CDR3 has 11 residues. Germline CDR1 reads MGHDK; CDR2 reads SYGVNS. Trimming left V 5 bases short and J 8 bases short, with 9 bases between. CDR3 DNA: TGTGCCAGCAGTAGGGACGACGGCTACACCTTC. Its translation is CASSRDDGYTF.

The V gene is TRBV28, the J gene TRBJ2-7; TRBD2 matches 14 bases. Germline V CDR1 and CDR2: MDHEN, SYDVKM. With 6 bases clipped from V and 2 bases from J, the junction kept 6 bases outside the gene matches. The CDR3 has 16 residues. The CDR3 DNA follows: TGTGCCAGCAGACCGGGACTAGCGGGAGTGGCCTACGAGCAGTACTTC. Protein: CASRPGLAGVAYEQYF.

The rearrangement joins TRBV18 to TRBJ2-7; no clear D. The V gene lost 3 bases and the J gene lost 5 bases, with 14 bases spanning the gap. The CDR3 has 14 residues. Germline CDR1 and CDR2: KGHSH and LQKENI. The CDR3 DNA reads TGTGCCAGCTCACCGGGCTCGGGTTATCACGAGCAGTACTTC. Translation gives CASSPGSGYHEQYF.

This chain uses TRBV5-1 with TRBJ2-1; D unresolved. In germline, CDR1 is SGHRS, CDR2 YFSETQ. The CDR3 consists of 14 residues. Trimming pared 7 bases from V and 6 bases from J, leaving 17 bases between. DNA for the CDR3: TGCGCCAGCTCCCCGCAAGGACGGTCCAATGAGCAGTTCTTC. Amino acids: CASSPQGRSNEQFF.

This clonotype was observed at least ten times. The chain couples TRBV12-3 or TRBV12-4 to TRBJ2-7; 9 positions match TRBD2. The CDR3 loop spans 13 amino acids. Trimming took 6 bases from V and 6 from J; bases not matched to a gene: 6. In DNA, the CDR3 is TGTGCCAGCAGAATAGCGGGAGCCCGCGAGCAGTACTTC. Its protein product is CASRIAGAREQYF.

This rearrangement joins TRBV20-1 to TRBJ1-1; D ambiguous. Per germline, CDR1 DFQATT and CDR2 SNEGSKA (reference sequence). The CDR3 spans 16 residues. V shed 0 bases and J shed 1 base, with 15 bases lying between them. This chain's CDR3 is CSARDSQSLWNTEAFF. CDR3 bases: TGCAGTGCTAGAGATTCGCAGTCGTTGTGGAACACTGAAGCTTTCTTT.

This clonotype was counted only a few times. The chain recombines TRBV2 with TRBJ2-1; D may be TRBD1 (6 bases). The CDR3 sequence is 14 residues long. Germline-derived CDR1 and CDR2 are SNHLY and FYNNEI. V shed 3 bases and J shed 7 bases, with 13 bases lying between them. The chain's CDR3 is CASSDRGRRNEQFF. For the CDR3, the DNA is TGTGCCAGCAGTGACAGGGGTCGTAGGAATGAGCAGTTCTTC.

In this sample, this clonotype turned up a few times. A read error may produce the germline difference seen at one junction end. The chain combines TRBV7-9 with TRBJ2-3, with D perhaps TRBD2 (6 bases). Germline V gene lookup returns CDR1 SEHNR and CDR2 FQNEAQ (reference sequence). The CDR3 extends over 13 amino acids. CDR3 amino acids: CASSPTRLDAQYF. CDR3 nucleotides: TGTGCCAGCAGCCCCACCAGACTAGATGCGCAGTATTTT.

This clonotype came up a few times. The chain joins TRBV21-1 to TRBJ2-3; the D call in the table, TRBD2, was not verified against the DNA. TRBV21-1 is termed a pseudogene. This CDR3 comprises 20 residues. The DNA of the CDR3 is TGTGCCAGCAGCAAAGCGCTTTTAGACCCGGGAAGCTACCGCACAGATACGCAGTATTTT. Translation gives CASSKALLDPGSYRTDTQYF.

The V call is TRBV5-1, the J call TRBJ2-1; D is perhaps TRBD1 or TRBD2 (5 bases each). Germline values: CDR1 SGHRS, CDR2 YFSETQ. The CDR3 contains 15 residues. Trimming removed 3 bases from V and 0 bases from J, with 10 bases in between. The CDR3 coding sequence is TGCGCCAGCAGCTGGGGACGTAGCTCCTACAATGAGCAGTTCTTC. Protein sequence: CASSWGRSSYNEQFF.

This chain connects TRBV14 to TRBJ1-2, with TRBD1 matching over 11 bases. The V segment lost 0 bases and the J segment 7 bases; nucleotides outside the gene matches: 7. Germline values: CDR1 SGHDN, CDR2 FVKESK. CDR3 size: 16 residues. In nucleotides, the CDR3 is TGTGCCAGCAGCCAAGACGGACAGGGGGCAGTTCGTGGCTACACCTTC. This sequence encodes CASSQDGQGAVRGYTF.

In regard to this clonotype: Likely a read error: the CDR3 ends without its conserved phenylalanine or tryptophan. V and J are TRBV5-1 and TRBJ2-1; TRBD1 matches 10 bases. V shed 4 bases and J 7 bases; nucleotides not matched to a gene: 5. Germline lookup yields CDR1 SGHRS and CDR2 YFSETQ. This CDR3 has 14 amino acids. The CDR3 here is CASSPDRGTNEQFL. For the CDR3, the DNA is TGCGCCAGCAGCCCGGACAGGGGGACGAATGAGCAGTTCTTA.

The chain links TRBV4-3 to TRBJ2-1, with TRBD2 matching over 9 bases. The CDR3 has 16 residues. Germline V gene data show CDR1 as LGHNA and CDR2 as YSLEER. Trimming cost V 0 bases and J 3 bases; bases outside gene matches: 3. The CDR3 coding sequence is TGCGCCAGCAGCCAAGAAGGGACTAGCAGCTACAATGAGCAGTTCTTC. Encoded protein: CASSQEGTSSYNEQFF.

This clonotype was seen only a few times. This chain joins TRBV6-2 or TRBV6-3 and TRBJ2-7; D tentatively fits TRBD1 or TRBD2 (5 bases each). From germline, CDR1 is MNHEY and CDR2 SVGEGT. This CDR3 has 19 residues. V was clipped by 2 bases and J by 3 bases, with 26 bases between them. As DNA, the CDR3 is TGTGCCAGCAGTTACGGGAGAGGGGACCGTGGAAAAGGTCTCTACGAGCAGTACTTC. Its protein product is CASSYGRGDRGKGLYEQYF.

The chain joins TRBV24-1 to TRBJ1-1; unclear D gene. The CDR3 covers 13 residues. Trimming removed 5 bases at V and 6 bases at J, with 12 bases between. Germline CDR1 is KGHDR and CDR2 is SFDVKD. The DNA of the CDR3 is TGTGCCACCAGTGTTTGGGAGGGAGCTGAAGCTTTCTTT. Amino acids: CATSVWEGAEAFF.

In its sample, this clonotype was seen a few times. The chain joins TRBV4-2 to TRBJ1-6, with TRBD1 matching over 8 bases. Germline V lookup: CDR1 LGHNA, CDR2 YNFKEQ. Trimming cost V 1 base and J 9 bases; bases outside gene matches: 2. CDR3 length: 14 residues. The CDR3 loop reads CASSQGTGSSPLHF. DNA for the CDR3: TGTGCCAGCAGCCAAGGGACAGGGAGTTCACCCCTCCACTTT.

The genes are TRBV3-1 and TRBJ2-2; a possible D gene is TRBD2 (6 bases). Per the germline V gene, CDR1 is LGHDT and CDR2 is YNNKEL (reference sequence). CDR3 size: 18 residues. V lost 1 base to trimming and J lost 4 bases, with 19 bases between them. This chain's CDR3 is CASSQGPAGTHTTGELFF. CDR3 DNA: TGTGCCAGCAGCCAAGGACCCGCCGGGACTCATACCACCGGGGAGCTGTTTTTT.

This clonotype was seen ten or more times. The gene calls are TRBV6-6 and TRBJ1-2, with D possibly TRBD1 on 6 matching bases. The CDR3 has 17 residues. Germline CDR1 and CDR2: MNHNY and SVGAGI (reference sequence). Between the trimmed V and J ends, which lost 0 bases and 1 base, there was a span of 15 bases. The CDR3, as DNA: TGTGCCAGCAGTTACTCTACAGGGAGCCGAAGTAACTATGGCTACACCTTC. Translated: CASSYSTGSRSNYGYTF.